Given below is one T cell receptor beta chain in context. Its antigen remains unknown. The source of the sample is a study of cytomegalovirus exposure and HLA in healthy donors. V lost 4 bases and J lost 5; bases outside the gene matches: 8. CDR1 SGHNT and CDR2 YYREEE come from the germline V gene (reference sequence). The length of the CDR3 is 15 residues. The PCR had 60 Vbeta and 13 Jbeta primers. The data were produced by immunoSEQ multiplex PCR, yet TCRdb's version contains in-frame clones alone and is incomplete. Of some 110,000 clones listed, roughly 80% are singletons. Study-wide findings and caveats: A later analysis reportedly identified an Asian-associated ancestry cluster as carrying fewer N-insertions than the approximately 670-donor mean. In a later analysis, at a false discovery rate of 0.05, under 20,000 TCR beta sequences were associated with HLA alleles.

Participants comprised healthy donors of bone marrow. The sequenced material came from PBMCs. This sequence originates from a man aged 25 to 40 in good health and CMV-seronegative. V and J are TRBV5-4 and TRBJ1-4; 7 bases are shared with TRBD1. This CDR3 reads CASSGTGTANEKLFF. The CDR3 nucleotides read TGTGCCAGCAGCGGAACGGGGACAGCAAATGAAAAACTGTTTTTT.